Listed below are T cell receptor beta chains from one sample, sequenced in a study of blood T cell repertoires in COVID-19. Profiled with immunoSEQ multiplex PCR; TCRdb holds only in-frame clones, not every one. The sample includes some 510,000 clones, more than 75% of them seen just once. Sequenced material: PBMCs or T cells enriched from blood (not recorded which). The receptors here all came from a woman between 35 and 50 years old who had recovered from COVID-19. The CDR3 runs from the conserved cysteine through the conserved F or W. D genes are given only for firm matches. The size entry is marked missing in some rows and otherwise reads once, few, many or a size class.

j_call: TRBJ1-2
v_call: TRBV7-2
clone_size: .
cdr3_length: 15
d_call: .
cdr3_aa: CASSPTLTGNYGYTF
cdr3_nt: TGTGCCAGCAGCCCGACATTGACAGGAAACTATGGCTACACCTTC

j_call: TRBJ2-1
v_call: TRBV20-1
clone_size: .
cdr3_length: 18
d_call: .
cdr3_aa: CSASRSSSAHSSYNEQFF
cdr3_nt: TGCAGTGCTAGTCGCTCGTCTAGCGCCCATAGCTCCTACAATGAGCAGTTCTTC

j_call: TRBJ1-2
v_call: TRBV7-6
clone_size: .
cdr3_length: 19
d_call: .
cdr3_aa: CASSLDIWAPNNANYGYTF
cdr3_nt: TGTGCCAGCAGCTTAGATATTTGGGCCCCCAATAATGCAAACTATGGCTACACCTTC

j_call: TRBJ1-2
v_call: TRBV28
clone_size: few
cdr3_length: 14
d_call: .
cdr3_aa: CASSLLSRGNGYTF
cdr3_nt: TGTGCCAGCAGTTTACTAAGCAGGGGTAATGGCTACACCTTC

j_call: TRBJ1-2
v_call: TRBV4-3
clone_size: .
cdr3_length: 16
d_call: .
cdr3_aa: CASSQGLGRDLYGYTF
cdr3_nt: TGCGCCAGCAGCCAAGGGCTGGGCAGGGATCTATATGGCTACACCTTC

j_call: TRBJ1-2
v_call: TRBV6-5
clone_size: .
cdr3_length: 13
d_call: .
cdr3_aa: CASSFFGGYGYTF
cdr3_nt: TGTGCCAGCAGTTTTTTCGGGGGTTATGGCTACACCTTC

j_call: TRBJ2-7
v_call: TRBV4-2
clone_size: .
cdr3_length: 13
d_call: TRBD2
cdr3_aa: CASSQGGRYEQYF
cdr3_nt: TGTGCCAGCAGCCAAGGCGGGAGGTACGAGCAGTACTTC

j_call: TRBJ1-2
v_call: TRBV19
clone_size: .
cdr3_length: 14
d_call: .
cdr3_aa: CASSGTENYYGYTF
cdr3_nt: TGTGCCAGTAGCGGTACGGAGAACTACTATGGCTACACCTTC

j_call: TRBJ1-1
v_call: TRBV11-3
clone_size: .
cdr3_length: 16
d_call: .
cdr3_aa: CASSLAGGGMNTEAFF
cdr3_nt: TGTGCCAGCAGCTTAGCCGGGGGAGGGATGAACACTGAAGCTTTCTTT

j_call: TRBJ2-2
v_call: TRBV5-5
clone_size: .
cdr3_length: 15
d_call: TRBD1
cdr3_aa: CASSSLTGNTGELFF
cdr3_nt: TGTGCCAGCAGCTCACTGACAGGGAATACCGGGGAGCTGTTTTTT

j_call: TRBJ1-2
v_call: TRBV6-5
clone_size: .
cdr3_length: 14
d_call: TRBD1
cdr3_aa: CASRWQGAFNGYTF
cdr3_nt: TGTGCCAGCAGGTGGCAGGGGGCGTTCAATGGCTACACCTTC

j_call: TRBJ1-5
v_call: TRBV19
clone_size: .
cdr3_length: 17
d_call: TRBD1
cdr3_aa: CASSFLDRGYSNQPQHF
cdr3_nt: TGTGCCAGTAGTTTCTTGGACAGGGGGTATAGCAATCAGCCCCAGCATTTT

j_call: TRBJ2-2
v_call: TRBV6-2/TRBV6-3
clone_size: .
cdr3_length: 15
d_call: .
cdr3_aa: CASSYPRRGTGELFF
cdr3_nt: TGTGCCAGCAGTTACCCCCGCCGAGGGACCGGGGAGCTGTTTTTT

j_call: TRBJ1-1
v_call: TRBV5-5
clone_size: .
cdr3_length: 14
d_call: .
cdr3_aa: CASTGLAGDAEAFF
cdr3_nt: TGTGCCAGCACAGGGCTTGCTGGTGACGCTGAAGCTTTCTTT

j_call: TRBJ2-7
v_call: TRBV6-2/TRBV6-3
clone_size: .
cdr3_length: 16
d_call: TRBD2
cdr3_aa: CASSRRGLAGPYEQYF
cdr3_nt: TGTGCCAGCAGTCGGCGGGGACTAGCGGGGCCCTACGAGCAGTACTTC

j_call: TRBJ1-3
v_call: TRBV9
clone_size: .
cdr3_length: 15
d_call: .
cdr3_aa: CASSYDFSSGNTIYF
cdr3_nt: TGTGCCAGCAGTTATGACTTCAGCTCTGGAAACACCATATATTTT

j_call: TRBJ1-2
v_call: TRBV19
clone_size: .
cdr3_length: 15
d_call: TRBD1
cdr3_aa: CASRMDRGGNYGYTF
cdr3_nt: TGTGCCAGTAGGATGGACAGGGGCGGTAACTATGGCTACACCTTC

j_call: TRBJ1-2
v_call: TRBV12-3/TRBV12-4
clone_size: .
cdr3_length: 12
d_call: .
cdr3_aa: CASTNFNYGYTF
cdr3_nt: TGTGCCAGCACCAATTTTAACTATGGCTACACCTTC

j_call: TRBJ2-3
v_call: TRBV30
clone_size: .
cdr3_length: 17
d_call: .
cdr3_aa: CAWSVGSLTSSTDTQYF
cdr3_nt: TGTGCCTGGAGTGTAGGCAGTTTGACTTCTAGCACAGATACGCAGTATTTT

j_call: TRBJ2-1
v_call: TRBV27
clone_size: .
cdr3_length: 17
d_call: TRBD2
cdr3_aa: CASRGTSGRFSYNEQFF
cdr3_nt: TGTGCCAGCAGGGGGACTAGCGGGAGATTCTCCTACAATGAGCAGTTCTTC

j_call: TRBJ2-5
v_call: TRBV7-9
clone_size: .
cdr3_length: 17
d_call: TRBD2
cdr3_aa: CASSLAGSAGVGETQYF
cdr3_nt: TGTGCCAGCAGCTTAGCGGGCTCGGCGGGAGTGGGAGAGACCCAGTACTTC

j_call: TRBJ2-2
v_call: TRBV28
clone_size: .
cdr3_length: 15
d_call: TRBD1
cdr3_aa: CASSLLRQGNGELFF
cdr3_nt: TGTGCCAGTAGTTTACTTAGACAGGGAAACGGGGAGCTGTTTTTT

j_call: TRBJ2-4
v_call: TRBV7-2
clone_size: .
cdr3_length: 14
d_call: TRBD2
cdr3_aa: CASSLGLAENIQYF
cdr3_nt: TGTGCCAGCAGCTTAGGGCTAGCGGAAAACATTCAGTACTTC

j_call: TRBJ1-1
v_call: TRBV19
clone_size: .
cdr3_length: 13
d_call: TRBD1
cdr3_aa: CASSVAQGAWAFF
cdr3_nt: TGTGCCAGTAGTGTGGCTCAGGGGGCCTGGGCTTTCTTT

j_call: TRBJ1-1
v_call: TRBV2
clone_size: .
cdr3_length: 13
d_call: .
cdr3_aa: CASTRGWDTEAFF
cdr3_nt: TGTGCCAGCACACGGGGTTGGGACACTGAAGCTTTCTTT

j_call: TRBJ1-6
v_call: TRBV7-2
clone_size: .
cdr3_length: 15
d_call: .
cdr3_aa: CASSLVTRADSPLHF
cdr3_nt: TGTGCCAGCAGCTTAGTTACCAGGGCGGATTCACCCCTCCACTTT

j_call: TRBJ2-7
v_call: TRBV5-1
clone_size: .
cdr3_length: 15
d_call: TRBD2
cdr3_aa: CASSATSGSPYEQYF
cdr3_nt: TGCGCCAGCAGCGCCACTAGCGGGAGCCCCTACGAGCAGTACTTC

j_call: TRBJ2-2
v_call: TRBV5-1
clone_size: .
cdr3_length: 15
d_call: .
cdr3_aa: CASSLSSPSTGELFF
cdr3_nt: TGCGCCAGCAGCTTGAGCTCCCCGAGCACCGGGGAGCTGTTTTTT

j_call: TRBJ2-5
v_call: TRBV20-1
clone_size: .
cdr3_length: 13
d_call: .
cdr3_aa: CSASQRVAETQYF
cdr3_nt: TGCAGTGCTAGTCAGCGGGTGGCGGAGACCCAGTACTTC

j_call: TRBJ2-6
v_call: TRBV7-8
clone_size: once
cdr3_length: 17
d_call: TRBD1
cdr3_aa: CASSVRDSNSGANVLTF
cdr3_nt: TGTGCCAGCAGCGTCCGGGACAGTAATTCTGGGGCCAACGTCCTGACTTTC

j_call: TRBJ1-2
v_call: TRBV5-4
clone_size: .
cdr3_length: 14
d_call: .
cdr3_aa: CASSPFWGDYGYTF
cdr3_nt: TGTGCCAGCAGCCCTTTTTGGGGGGACTATGGCTACACCTTC

j_call: TRBJ1-1
v_call: TRBV4-2
clone_size: few
cdr3_length: 15
d_call: .
cdr3_aa: CASSRRQQMNTEAFF
cdr3_nt: TGTGCCAGCAGCCGTCGACAGCAGATGAACACTGAAGCTTTCTTT

j_call: TRBJ2-7
v_call: TRBV7-9
clone_size: .
cdr3_length: 15
d_call: TRBD2
cdr3_aa: CASSPVAGGGYEQYF
cdr3_nt: TGTGCCAGCAGCCCAGTAGCGGGAGGGGGCTACGAGCAGTACTTC

j_call: TRBJ1-2
v_call: TRBV2
clone_size: once
cdr3_length: 13
d_call: TRBD1
cdr3_aa: CASRHGQGYGYTF
cdr3_nt: TGTGCCAGCAGACACGGACAGGGCTATGGCTACACCTTC

j_call: TRBJ1-6
v_call: TRBV6-2/TRBV6-3
clone_size: .
cdr3_length: 14
d_call: .
cdr3_aa: CASSYLAPNSPLHF
cdr3_nt: TGTGCCAGCAGTTACTTGGCCCCGAATTCACCCCTCCACTTT

j_call: TRBJ2-5
v_call: TRBV2
clone_size: .
cdr3_length: 14
d_call: .
cdr3_aa: CASSELVQEETQYF
cdr3_nt: TGTGCCAGCAGTGAATTGGTACAGGAGGAGACCCAGTACTTC

j_call: TRBJ2-1
v_call: TRBV7-9
clone_size: .
cdr3_length: 13
d_call: .
cdr3_aa: CASRSWGSDEQFF
cdr3_nt: TGTGCCAGCAGAAGTTGGGGTAGCGATGAGCAGTTCTTC

j_call: TRBJ1-5
v_call: TRBV6-5
clone_size: .
cdr3_length: 15
d_call: .
cdr3_aa: CASSYSGASDQPQHF
cdr3_nt: TGTGCCAGCAGTTACTCGGGGGCGTCGGATCAGCCCCAGCATTTT

j_call: TRBJ1-2
v_call: TRBV6-5
clone_size: .
cdr3_length: 15
d_call: TRBD1
cdr3_aa: CASSYTDRDEDGYTF
cdr3_nt: TGTGCCAGCAGTTACACGGACAGGGATGAGGATGGCTACACCTTC

j_call: TRBJ2-1
v_call: TRBV5-1
clone_size: .
cdr3_length: 17
d_call: TRBD2
cdr3_aa: CASSLMASGNSYNEQFF
cdr3_nt: TGCGCCAGCAGCTTGATGGCTAGCGGGAACTCCTACAATGAGCAGTTCTTC

j_call: TRBJ1-2
v_call: TRBV7-2
clone_size: .
cdr3_length: 14
d_call: .
cdr3_aa: CASSSTQGRYGYTF
cdr3_nt: TGTGCCAGCAGCTCAACACAGGGTCGCTATGGCTACACCTTC

j_call: TRBJ1-5
v_call: TRBV4-1
clone_size: .
cdr3_length: 16
d_call: .
cdr3_aa: CASSQAGRAGNQPQHF
cdr3_nt: TGCGCCAGCAGCCAGGCAGGGAGGGCTGGCAATCAGCCCCAGCATTTT

j_call: TRBJ2-5
v_call: TRBV6-2/TRBV6-3
clone_size: .
cdr3_length: 15
d_call: TRBD2
cdr3_aa: CASSYVYGGQETQYF
cdr3_nt: TGTGCCAGCAGTTATGTGTACGGGGGGCAAGAGACCCAGTACTTC

j_call: TRBJ2-2
v_call: TRBV4-3
clone_size: .
cdr3_length: 16
d_call: TRBD2
cdr3_aa: CASSLTSGGRTGELFF
cdr3_nt: TGCGCCAGCAGCCTCACTAGCGGGGGCCGCACCGGGGAGCTGTTTTTT

j_call: TRBJ2-1
v_call: TRBV3-1/TRBV3-2
clone_size: .
cdr3_length: 13
d_call: .
cdr3_aa: CASSQDATDEQFF
cdr3_nt: TGTGCCAGCAGCCAAGATGCTACTGATGAGCAGTTCTTC

j_call: TRBJ2-5
v_call: TRBV7-6
clone_size: .
cdr3_length: 16
d_call: TRBD1
cdr3_aa: CASSARDRGGEETQYF
cdr3_nt: TGTGCCAGCAGCGCTCGGGACAGGGGGGGTGAGGAGACCCAGTACTTC

j_call: TRBJ1-1
v_call: TRBV7-2
clone_size: .
cdr3_length: 15
d_call: TRBD1
cdr3_aa: CASSPRTGLNTEAFF
cdr3_nt: TGTGCCAGCAGCCCACGGACAGGCTTGAACACTGAAGCTTTCTTT

j_call: TRBJ1-1
v_call: TRBV5-1
clone_size: .
cdr3_length: 14
d_call: .
cdr3_aa: CASSLQDLNTEAFF
cdr3_nt: TGCGCCAGCAGCTTACAGGACCTGAACACTGAAGCTTTCTTT

j_call: TRBJ2-6
v_call: TRBV7-5
clone_size: .
cdr3_length: 17
d_call: .
cdr3_aa: CARSPPDSLSGANVLTF
cdr3_nt: TGTGCCAGAAGCCCCCCGGACAGCCTCTCTGGGGCCAACGTCCTGACTTTC